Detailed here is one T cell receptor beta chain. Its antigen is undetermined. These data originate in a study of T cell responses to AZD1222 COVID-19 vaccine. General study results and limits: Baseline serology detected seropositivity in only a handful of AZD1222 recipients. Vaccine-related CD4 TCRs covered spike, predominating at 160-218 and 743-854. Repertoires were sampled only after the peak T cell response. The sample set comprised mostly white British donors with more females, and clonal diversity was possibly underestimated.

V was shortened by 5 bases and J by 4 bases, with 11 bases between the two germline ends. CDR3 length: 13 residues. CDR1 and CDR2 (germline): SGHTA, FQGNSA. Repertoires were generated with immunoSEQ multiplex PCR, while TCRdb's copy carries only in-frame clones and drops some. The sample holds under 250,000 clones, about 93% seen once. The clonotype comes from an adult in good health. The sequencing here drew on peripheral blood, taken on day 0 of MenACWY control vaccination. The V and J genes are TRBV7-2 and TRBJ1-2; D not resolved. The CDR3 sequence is CASSPAESYGYTF. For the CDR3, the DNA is TGTGCCAGCAGCCCAGCGGAGAGCTATGGCTACACCTTC.